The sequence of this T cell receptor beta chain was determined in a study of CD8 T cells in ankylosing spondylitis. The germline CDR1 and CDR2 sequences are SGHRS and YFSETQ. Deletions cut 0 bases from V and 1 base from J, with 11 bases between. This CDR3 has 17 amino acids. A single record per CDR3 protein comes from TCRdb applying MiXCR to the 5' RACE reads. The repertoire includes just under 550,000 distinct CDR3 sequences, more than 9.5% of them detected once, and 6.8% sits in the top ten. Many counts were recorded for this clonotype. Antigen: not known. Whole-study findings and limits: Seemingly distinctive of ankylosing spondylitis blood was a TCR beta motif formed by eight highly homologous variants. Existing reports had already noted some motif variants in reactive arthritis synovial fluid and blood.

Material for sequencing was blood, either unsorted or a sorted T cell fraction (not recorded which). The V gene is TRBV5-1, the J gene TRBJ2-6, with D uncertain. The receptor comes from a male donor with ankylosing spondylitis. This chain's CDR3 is CASSLEVSGSGANVLTF. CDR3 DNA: TGCGCCAGCAGCTTGGAGGTTTCGGGTTCTGGGGCCAACGTCCTGACTTTC.